This T cell receptor beta chain was sequenced for a study of T cells after yellow fever vaccination. This CDR3 is built from 14 residues. Trimming left V 6 bases short and J 1 base short, with 10 bases between. Germline assignment: CDR1 MDHEN and CDR2 SYDVKM. TCRdb reprocessed the 5' RACE reads via MiXCR and lists one record per CDR3 protein. The top ten clones hold around 24% of a sample with fewer than 350,000 distinct CDR3 sequences, roughly 4% of them seen once. General study results and limits: Researchers report a weaker secondary response that nonetheless peaked faster, day 5 versus 15.

This clonotype was picked up many times. Its antigen is unknown. The source of this sequence is a man aged 18 to 29 who received the YFV17D yellow fever vaccine. The sequences come from PBMCs, collected on the day of the yellow fever booster vaccination. This rearrangement joins TRBV28 to TRBJ1-5, with D tentatively TRBD1 (5 bases). The CDR3 sequence is CASRGTGSNQPQHF. CDR3 nucleotides: TGTGCCAGCAGAGGGACTGGGAGCAATCAGCCCCAGCATTTT.